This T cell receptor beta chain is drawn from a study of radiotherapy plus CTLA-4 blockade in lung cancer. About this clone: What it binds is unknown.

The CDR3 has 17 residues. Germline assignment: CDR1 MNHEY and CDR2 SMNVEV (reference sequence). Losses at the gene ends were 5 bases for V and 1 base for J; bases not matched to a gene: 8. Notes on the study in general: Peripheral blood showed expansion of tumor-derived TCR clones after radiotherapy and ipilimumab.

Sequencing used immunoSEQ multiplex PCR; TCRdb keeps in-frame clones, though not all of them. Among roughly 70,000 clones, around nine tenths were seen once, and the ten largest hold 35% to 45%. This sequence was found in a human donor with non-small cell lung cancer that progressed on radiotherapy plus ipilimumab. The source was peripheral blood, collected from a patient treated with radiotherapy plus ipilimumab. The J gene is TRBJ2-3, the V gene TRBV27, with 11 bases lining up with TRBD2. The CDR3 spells CASSALAGVSGTDTQYF. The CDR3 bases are TGTGCCAGCAGTGCACTAGCGGGAGTCTCAGGCACAGATACGCAGTATTTT.